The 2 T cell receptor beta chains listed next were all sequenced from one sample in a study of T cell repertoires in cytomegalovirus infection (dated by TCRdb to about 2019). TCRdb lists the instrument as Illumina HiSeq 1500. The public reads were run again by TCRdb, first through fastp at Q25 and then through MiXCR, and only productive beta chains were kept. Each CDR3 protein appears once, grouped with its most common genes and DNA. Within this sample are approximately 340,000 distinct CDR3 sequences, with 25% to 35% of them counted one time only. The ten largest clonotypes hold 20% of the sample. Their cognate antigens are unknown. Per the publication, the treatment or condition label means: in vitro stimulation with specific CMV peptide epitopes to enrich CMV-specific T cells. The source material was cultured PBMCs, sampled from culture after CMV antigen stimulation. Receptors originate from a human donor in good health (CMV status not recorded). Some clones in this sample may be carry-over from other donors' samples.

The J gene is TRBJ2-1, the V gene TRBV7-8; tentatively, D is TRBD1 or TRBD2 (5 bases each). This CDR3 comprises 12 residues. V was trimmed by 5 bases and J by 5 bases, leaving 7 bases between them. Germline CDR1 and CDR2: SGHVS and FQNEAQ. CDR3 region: CASSRGDNEQFF. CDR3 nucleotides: TGTGCCAGCAGCCGGGGCGACAATGAGCAGTTCTTC.

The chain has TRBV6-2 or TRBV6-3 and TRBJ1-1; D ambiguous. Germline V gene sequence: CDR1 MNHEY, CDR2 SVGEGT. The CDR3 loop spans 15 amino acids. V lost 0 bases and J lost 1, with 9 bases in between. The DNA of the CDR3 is TGTGCCAGCAGTTACTCCCCCCATTGGAACACTGAAGCTTTCTTT. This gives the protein CASSYSPHWNTEAFF.